This T cell receptor (beta chain) was sequenced during a study of cytomegalovirus exposure and HLA in healthy donors. The study, taken as a whole, reports: Across all donors, roughly uniform sequencing depth was an assumption of the presence/absence analyses.

About this clone itself: The target antigen is unknown.

The V and J ends lost 6 bases and 1 base, in that order; junction bases with no gene match: 6. This CDR3 contains 15 residues. Germline loops: CDR1 MNHNS, CDR2 SASEGT. Primers included in the PCR were 60 Vbeta and 13 Jbeta primers. Clones were sequenced by immunoSEQ multiplex PCR, and TCRdb holds only the in-frame ones, with some missing. Of some 200,000 clones listed, approximately 81% are singletons. This TCR was recovered from a man aged 50 or older in good health and CMV-seronegative. The V gene is TRBV6-1, the J gene TRBJ1-5; TRBD1 agrees at 7 bases. The sample consisted of PBMCs. The CDR3 loop is CASSVTGMSNQPQHF. In DNA form, the CDR3 reads TGTGCCAGCAGCGTGACAGGGATGAGCAATCAGCCCCAGCATTTT.